Included here is one TCR beta chain sequence, with context. Clones were read by immunoSEQ multiplex PCR, and TCRdb kept only the in-frame ones, dropping some. Of over 200,000 clones in the sample, around 88% were seen once. V shed 7 bases, J shed 6 bases, and the junction held 9 bases outside the gene matches. Germline V gene lookup returns CDR1 SNHLY and CDR2 FYNNEI. The CDR3 has 14 residues. The source of the sample is a study of blood T cell repertoires in COVID-19. For the study at large: Whether acute or convalescent, the COVID-19 samples came from the United States, Italy and Spain. PBMCs, B-cell-depleted T cells, or T cells were the source of the cDNA or gDNA that made up the material.

Resolution of symptoms, clearance, or two negative PCRs was present in recovered Cohort 3 donors. Sequenced: PBMCs or T cells enriched from blood (not recorded which). This TCR derives from a man aged 40-55 years who had recovered from COVID-19. J is TRBJ2-1 and V is TRBV2, with 7 bases that match TRBD1. The CDR3 region is CASKPDRVANEQFF. The CDR3 DNA reads TGTGCCAGCAAACCCGACAGGGTTGCCAATGAGCAGTTCTTC.